This TCR beta chain was recorded in a study of blood T cell repertoires in COVID-19. About the research overall: Sites across the United States, Italy and Spain contributed samples from acute and convalescent COVID-19. Sample material is recorded as cDNA or gDNA derived from T cells, B-cell-depleted T cells, or PBMCs.

In the original processing: Reference gene primer amplification yielded estimated nucleated cell counts. The assay was immunoSEQ multiplex PCR, and TCRdb's table has in-frame clones only and misses some. V and J calls and clone size follow that table, whereas D and trimming were derived from the DNA. Among 300,000 to 450,000 clones listed, approximately 88% were seen once. Seattle patients were enrolled during active infection and followed longitudinally. Deletions cut 0 bases from V and 4 bases from J, with 10 bases between. The CDR3 sequence is 15 residues long. Germline V gives CDR1 SGHAT, CDR2 FQNNGV.

This chain uses TRBV11-2 with TRBJ2-1; perhaps TRBD2 as D (6 bases). The sample consisted of peripheral blood. The source is a woman aged 25 to 39 with COVID-19, enrolled during active disease. The CDR3 is CASSLDSGAYNEQFF. In DNA, the CDR3 is TGTGCCAGCAGCTTAGATAGCGGAGCTTACAATGAGCAGTTCTTC. Variable domain in full (rest from reference TRBV11-2 and TRBJ2-1): EAGVAQSPRYKIIEKRQSVAFWCNPISGHATLYWYQQILGQGPKLLIQFQNNGVVDDSQLPKDRFSAERLKGVDSTLKIQPAKLEDSAVYLCASSLDSGAYNEQFFGPGTRLTVL.